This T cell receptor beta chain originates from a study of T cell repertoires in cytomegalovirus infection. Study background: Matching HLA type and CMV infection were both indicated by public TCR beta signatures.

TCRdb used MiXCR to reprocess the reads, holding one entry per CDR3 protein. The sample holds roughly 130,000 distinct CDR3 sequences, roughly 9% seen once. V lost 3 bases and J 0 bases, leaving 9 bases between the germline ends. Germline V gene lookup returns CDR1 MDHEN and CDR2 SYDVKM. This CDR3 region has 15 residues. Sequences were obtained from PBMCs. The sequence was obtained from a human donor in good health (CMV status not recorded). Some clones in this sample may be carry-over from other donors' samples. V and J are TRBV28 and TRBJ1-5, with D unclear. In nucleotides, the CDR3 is TGTGCCAGCAGTTTCGGGCAGTATAGCAATCAGCCCCAGCATTTT. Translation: CASSFGQYSNQPQHF.